This T cell receptor beta chain was captured in a study of blood T cell repertoires in COVID-19. CDR3 length: 17 residues. Clones were read by immunoSEQ multiplex PCR, and TCRdb kept only the in-frame ones, dropping some. In the table there are around 700,000 clones, 80% to 90% of which are singletons. The source of this sequence is a woman younger than 35 with acute or convalescent COVID-19. This chain connects TRBV12-1 to TRBJ2-2; TRBD2, the table's D call, lacks a check against the DNA. TRBV12-1 is a documented pseudogene. Sequenced: peripheral blood. CDR3 loop: CASSFEVAGGHTGELFF. The CDR3 nucleotides read TGTGCCAGCAGCTTTGAGGTAGCGGGGGGGCACACCGGGGAGCTGTTTTTT.